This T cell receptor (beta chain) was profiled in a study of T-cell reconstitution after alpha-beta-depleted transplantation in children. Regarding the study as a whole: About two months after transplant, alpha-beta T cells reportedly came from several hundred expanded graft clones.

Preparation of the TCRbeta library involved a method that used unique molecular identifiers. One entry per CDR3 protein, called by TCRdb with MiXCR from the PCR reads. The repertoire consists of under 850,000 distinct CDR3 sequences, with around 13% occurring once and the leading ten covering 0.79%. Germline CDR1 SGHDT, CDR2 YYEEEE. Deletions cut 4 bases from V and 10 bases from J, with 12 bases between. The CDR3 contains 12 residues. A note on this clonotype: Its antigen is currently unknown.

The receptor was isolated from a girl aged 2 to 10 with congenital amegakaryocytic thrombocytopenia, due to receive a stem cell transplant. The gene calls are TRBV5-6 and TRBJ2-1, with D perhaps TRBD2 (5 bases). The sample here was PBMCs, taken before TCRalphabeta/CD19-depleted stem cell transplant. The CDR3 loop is CASSQTEREQFF. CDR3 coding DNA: TGTGCCAGCAGCCAGACCGAGCGGGAGCAGTTCTTC.